Included here is one T cell receptor (beta chain) sequence, with context. Its antigen is as yet unknown. CDR3 length: 13 amino acids. The V end lost 8 bases, the J end lost 0 bases, and 10 bases lay between the germline ends. Germline loops: CDR1 KGHSH, CDR2 LQKENI. The sample is drawn from a study of cytomegalovirus exposure and HLA in healthy donors. Study-wide results and caveats: Later, TCR association rates were found to vary by HLA locus, highest for DRB1 and lowest for HLA-C.

PCR used 60 Vbeta primers and 13 Jbeta primers. Assay used: immunoSEQ multiplex PCR; TCRdb lists only in-frame clones, some missing. The sample holds 200,000 or so clones, 87% seen once. This sequence originates from a man aged 25 to 40 in good health and CMV-seronegative. Material for sequencing was PBMCs. This chain connects TRBV18 to TRBJ1-1; possible D gene TRBD1, 6 bases. DNA for the CDR3: TGTGCCAGCGGAGAGGGGGTGAACACTGAAGCTTTCTTT. Its protein is CASGEGVNTEAFF.